This entry lists 29 T cell receptor beta chains sequenced from one sample in a study of blood T cell repertoires in COVID-19. TCRdb's table, derived via immunoSEQ multiplex PCR, lists solely in-frame clones and lacks some. The sample includes under 200,000 clones, around nine tenths of them seen just once. The specimen sequenced was PBMCs or T cells enriched from blood (not recorded which). Receptor source: a woman in her 50s who had recovered from COVID-19.

CDR3: CASSYTPGNSPLHF. For the CDR3, the DNA is TGTGCCAGCAGTTACACCCCAGGGAATTCACCCCTCCACTTT. The rearrangement links TRBV6-5 to TRBJ1-6; tentative D call: TRBD1 (5 bases). The germline V gene encodes CDR1 MNHEY and CDR2 SVGAGI. CDR3 size: 14 residues. Trimming took off 2 bases at V and 7 bases at J, with 9 bases between the two ends.

This clone turned up a few times. The chain has TRBV29-1 and TRBJ2-7; 7 bases map to TRBD1. CDR3 length: 12 amino acids. Germline V gene data show CDR1 as SQVTM and CDR2 as ANQGSEA. V lost 4 bases to trimming and J lost 5 bases; unmatched junction nucleotides: 5. The CDR3 nucleotides are TGCAGCGTTGGACAGGGTCTTAACGAGCAGTACTTC. It codes for CSVGQGLNEQYF.

This chain connects TRBV5-1 to TRBJ1-2; TRBD1 matches at 9 bases. The V segment lost 4 bases and the J segment 2 bases; nucleotides outside the gene matches: 3. This CDR3 region has 14 residues. Germline CDR1 SGHRS, CDR2 YFSETQ. The chain's CDR3 is CASSPGQGNYGYTF. DNA for the CDR3: TGCGCCAGCAGCCCCGGACAGGGGAACTATGGCTACACCTTC.

The rearrangement uses TRBV19 and TRBJ1-2, with TRBD1 matching over 9 bases. The CDR3 length is 14 residues. The germline V gene encodes CDR1 LNHDA and CDR2 SQIVND (reference sequence). After removal of 6 bases from V and 4 bases from J, the junction contained 6 bases not matched to a gene. CDR3 sequence reads: CASSGGTGSYGYTF. The CDR3 coding sequence is TGTGCCAGTAGCGGGGGGACAGGGAGCTATGGCTACACCTTC. Filled out from reference TRBV19 and TRBJ1-2, the complete variable domain reads DGGITQSPKYLFRKEGQNVTLSCEQNLNHDAMYWYRQDPGQGLRLIYYSQIVNDFQKGDIAEGYSVSREKKESFPLTVTSAQKNPTAFYLCASSGGTGSYGYTFGSGTRLTVV.

This CDR3 is CASSYSVVGGYEQYF. The CDR3 DNA is TGTGCCAGCAGTTACTCGGTTGTAGGAGGGTACGAGCAGTACTTC. V usage is TRBV6-2 or TRBV6-3 and J usage is TRBJ2-7; possible D gene TRBD2, 6 bases. Germline CDR1 reads MNHEY; CDR2 reads SVGEGT. This CDR3 has 15 amino acids. Trimming removed 0 bases from V and 4 bases from J, with 13 bases in between.

This chain connects TRBV7-3 to TRBJ1-2, with D maybe TRBD1 (5 bases). V dropped 5 bases and J dropped 9 bases, with 19 bases sitting between them. Germline V CDR1 and CDR2: SGHTA, FQGTGA. CDR3 size: 14 residues. The CDR3 nucleotides are TGTGCCAGCAGCGTCAGGGAAGAAACGCCTTGCTACACCTTC. It codes for CASSVREETPCYTF.

The CDR3 sequence: CASSTAGSSYNEQFF. CDR3 DNA: TGCGCCAGCAGTACCGCGGGGAGCTCCTACAATGAGCAGTTCTTC. The gene calls are TRBV5-1 and TRBJ2-1, with D maybe TRBD2 (6 bases). Trimming left V 5 bases short and J 0 bases short, with 12 bases between. Per germline, CDR1 SGHRS and CDR2 YFSETQ. This CDR3 is 15 amino acids long.

A few counts support this clone. This chain joins TRBV2 and TRBJ1-5; possibly TRBD1 for D (5 bases). The ends were cut back, 6 bases at V and 8 bases at J, with 17 bases in the middle. The CDR3 extends over 14 amino acids. Germline V CDR1 and CDR2: SNHLY, FYNNEI. This chain's CDR3 is CASSKEEGSKPQHF. The CDR3, as DNA: TGTGCCAGCAGCAAAGAGGAGGGGAGTAAGCCCCAGCATTTT.

The chain recombines TRBV7-3 with TRBJ1-1, with 10 positions matching TRBD1. CDR1 is SGHTA, CDR2 FQGTGA, per germline. J gave up 4 bases and V 5 bases, and 10 bases lay outside the gene matches. CDR3 length: 16 residues. CDR3 region: CASSPGQGRWGTEAFF. In DNA form, the CDR3 reads TGTGCCAGCAGCCCGGGACAGGGGCGGTGGGGCACTGAAGCTTTCTTT.

The V call is TRBV4-3, the J call TRBJ1-4, with no clear D. CDR1 is LGHNA and CDR2 is YSLEER in the germline V gene. The length of the CDR3 is 16 residues. V dropped 3 bases and J dropped 0 bases, with 11 bases sitting between them. In DNA, the CDR3 is TGCGCCAGCAGCCAGTCAGATGCTGCAACTAATGAAAAACTGTTTTTT. Amino acids: CASSQSDAATNEKLFF.

The J gene is TRBJ1-2, the V gene TRBV2; TRBD1 matches 8 bases. CDR1 and CDR2 from the germline V gene are SNHLY and FYNNEI. V lost 5 bases and J lost 3; bases outside the gene matches: 8. This CDR3 is 15 amino acids long. The CDR3 nucleotides are TGTGCCAGCAGTCCCCACGGACAGGGCGACTATGGCTACACCTTC. Translating it yields CASSPHGQGDYGYTF.

The chain's CDR3 is CASSERTGGRSTDTQYF. The CDR3 bases are TGTGCCAGCAGTGAACGGACAGGGGGCCGAAGCACAGATACGCAGTATTTT. The chain links TRBV2 to TRBJ2-3; TRBD1 matches 11 bases. Germline V gives CDR1 SNHLY, CDR2 FYNNEI. The V gene end was trimmed by 2 bases and the J gene end by 0 bases; junction bases not matched to a gene: 4. The CDR3 is 17 residues long.

This clone is a singleton in its sample. The V and J genes are TRBV9 and TRBJ2-3; 8 nucleotides line up with TRBD2. With V trimmed by 4 bases and J by 6 bases, 13 bases remained unmatched. The germline V gene has CDR1 SGDLS and CDR2 YYNGEE. The CDR3 has 16 residues. The CDR3 bases are TGTGCCAGCAGCCCCAGCCCGGGGGGGGGTGGTGATACGCAGTATTTT. Protein sequence: CASSPSPGGGGDTQYF.

The J gene is TRBJ2-7, the V gene TRBV7-2, with TRBD1 as a possible D gene (5 bases). The CDR3 contains 14 residues. In germline, CDR1 is SGHTA, CDR2 FQGNSA. The V and J ends lost 1 base and 2 bases respectively, with 9 bases between them. In DNA, the CDR3 is TGTGCCAGCAGCTTAGACTCAGGGCCCTACGAGCAGTACTTC. Translated, it gives CASSLDSGPYEQYF.

The V gene is TRBV4-3, the J gene TRBJ2-7; D gene uncertain. Deletions cut 1 base from V and 0 bases from J, with 10 bases between. The CDR3 has 15 amino acids. Germline V lookup: CDR1 LGHNA, CDR2 YSLEER. CDR3 nucleotide sequence: TGCGCCAGCAGCCAAGTTGCAGGTAACTCCTACGAGCAGTACTTC. Translated: CASSQVAGNSYEQYF.

The V gene is TRBV11-3, the J gene TRBJ2-2, with 7 bases aligning to TRBD1. V shed 1 base, J shed 0 bases, and the junction held 5 bases outside the gene matches. The length of the CDR3 is 17 residues. Germline CDR1 reads SGHNT; CDR2 reads YENEEA. CDR3 nucleotides: TGTGCCAGCAGCTTAGGAAGGACAGGAGCGAACACCGGGGAGCTGTTTTTT. Translating gives CASSLGRTGANTGELFF.

This clone was counted a single time. CDR3 coding DNA: TGTGCCAGCAGCACAGTCGCGGGATCGGTCCACGAGCAGTACTTC. Its protein is CASSTVAGSVHEQYF. This chain uses TRBV6-5 with TRBJ2-7; the D gene is possibly TRBD2 (6 bases). Looked up from germline, CDR1 is MNHEY and CDR2 is SVGAGI. V was cut by 6 bases and J by 5 bases, with 20 bases left in between. The CDR3 spans 15 residues.

The V gene is TRBV5-1, the J gene TRBJ1-1; TRBD1 agrees at 7 bases. Germline assignment: CDR1 SGHRS and CDR2 YFSETQ. CDR3 length: 15 amino acids. Trimming at V came to 5 bases and at J to 7 bases, leaving 14 bases not matched to a gene. The CDR3 DNA reads TGCGCCAGCAGTCTCCCTCGACAGGGCCCCAATGAAGCTTTCTTT. This translates into CASSLPRQGPNEAFF.

The chain employs TRBV7-2 and TRBJ2-2; 7 nucleotides agree with TRBD1. J was trimmed by 7 bases and V by 3 bases; bases with no gene match: 11. Germline V gene sequence: CDR1 SGHTA, CDR2 FQGNSA. This CDR3 is 16 amino acids long. The CDR3 coding sequence is TGTGCCAGCAGCTTCGGCTCTACAGGGGTGAACGGGGAGCTGTTTTTT. This encodes CASSFGSTGVNGELFF.

The V call is TRBV5-6, the J call TRBJ1-5; 9 bases fit TRBD1. Germline V gene data show CDR1 as SGHDT and CDR2 as YYEEEE. Trimming removed 4 bases from V and 6 bases from J; junction bases left unmatched: 8. CDR3 size: 15 residues. The DNA of the CDR3 is TGTGCCAGCAGCATCGGGACAGGGAGAGGTCAGCCCCAGCATTTT. This codes for CASSIGTGRGQPQHF. Full variable domain (rest looked up from reference TRBV5-6 and TRBJ1-5): DAGVTQSPTHLIKTRGQQVTLRCSPKSGHDTVSWYQQALGQGPQFIFQYYEEEERQRGNFPDRFSGHQFPNYSSELNVNALLLGDSALYLCASSIGTGRGQPQHFGDGTRLSIL.

This chain connects TRBV3-1 (or the pseudogene TRBV3-2) to TRBJ1-1, with D uncertain. The CDR3 totals 15 residues. The ends were cut back, 2 bases at V and 1 base at J, with 11 bases in the middle. CDR1 is LGHDT and CDR2 is YNNKEL in the germline V gene (reference sequence). CDR3 region: CASSQTRRENTEAFF. In nucleotides, the CDR3 is TGTGCCAGCAGCCAAACTAGACGGGAGAACACTGAAGCTTTCTTT.

The V call is TRBV29-1, the J call TRBJ2-1; TRBD1 matches at 8 bases. The germline gives CDR1 SQVTM, CDR2 ANQGSEA. CDR3 size: 13 residues. V shed 6 bases, J shed 4 bases, and the junction held 5 bases outside the gene matches. CDR3 region: CSVGDRGYNEQFF. The CDR3 region has the DNA TGCAGCGTAGGAGACAGGGGTTACAATGAGCAGTTCTTC.

The chain combines TRBV6-6 with TRBJ2-7; D is perhaps TRBD1 (5 bases). Trimming pared 9 bases from V and 2 bases from J, leaving 11 bases between. The CDR3 contains 12 residues. Germline lookup yields CDR1 MNHNY and CDR2 SVGAGI (reference sequence). DNA of the CDR3: TGTGCCAGTACGGACAAAACCTACGAGCAGTACTTC. Protein: CASTDKTYEQYF.

The chain couples TRBV6-1 to TRBJ1-5, with D perhaps TRBD1 (5 bases). Germline V gene sequence: CDR1 MNHNS, CDR2 SASEGT. CDR3 length: 14 residues. Trimming took off 2 bases at V and 2 bases at J, with 7 bases between the two ends. The CDR3 protein is CASSEQGGNQPQHF. The CDR3, as DNA: TGTGCCAGCAGTGAACAGGGCGGCAATCAGCCCCAGCATTTT.

CDR3 nucleotides: TGTGCCAGCAGTGATTGGGAGGGGCAGCCCCAGCATTTT. Its translation: CASSDWEGQPQHF. The chain has TRBV6-1 and TRBJ1-5, with TRBD1 as a possible D gene (5 bases). The CDR3 runs 13 residues. V shed 3 bases and J shed 7 bases, with 10 bases lying between them. Germline CDR1 MNHNS, CDR2 SASEGT.

This chain joins TRBV15 and TRBJ1-1; D unclear. Germline CDR1 LNHNV, CDR2 YYDKDF (reference sequence). Trimming shortened V by 0 bases and J by 6 bases, and 11 bases separated the two germline ends. This CDR3 is 14 amino acids long. In DNA form, the CDR3 reads TGTGCCACCAGCAGAGATCCGGCAGGCGCTGAAGCTTTCTTT. Amino acid sequence: CATSRDPAGAEAFF.

This clone was detected once. The chain employs TRBV30 and TRBJ2-7; maybe TRBD1 (6 bases). The V end was cut by 7 bases, the J end by 6 bases, with 22 bases between. CDR3 size: 14 residues. Germline lookup yields CDR1 GTSNPN and CDR2 SVGIG (reference sequence). The CDR3 spells CAFIRDISPLEQYF. The CDR3 DNA reads as TGTGCCTTTATCAGGGACATCTCTCCGCTCGAGCAGTACTTC. The complete variable domain, with remaining parts taken from reference TRBV30 and TRBJ2-7, reads SQTIHQWPATLVQPVGSPLSLECTVEGTSNPNLYWYRQAAGRGLQLLFYSVGIGQISSEVPQNLSASRPQDRQFILSSKKLLLSDSGFYLCAFIRDISPLEQYFGPGTRLTVT.

The count of this clone is one. The chain recombines TRBV5-1 with TRBJ2-2, with 9 bases fitting TRBD2. The V gene end was trimmed by 4 bases and the J gene end by 5 bases; junction bases not matched to a gene: 3. From germline, CDR1 is SGHRS and CDR2 YFSETQ. The CDR3 spans 14 residues. The chain's CDR3 is CASSLAGPTGELFF. The CDR3 DNA is TGCGCCAGCAGCCTAGCGGGACCAACCGGGGAGCTGTTTTTT.

The chain recombines TRBV7-2 with TRBJ1-4; D is possibly TRBD1 (6 bases). The CDR3 totals 19 residues. In germline, CDR1 is SGHTA, CDR2 FQGNSA. Trimming shortened V by 0 bases and J by 4 bases, and 21 bases separated the two germline ends. The CDR3 reads CASSLAPPRQAPGNEKLFF. Written as DNA, the CDR3 is TGTGCCAGCAGCTTAGCGCCCCCCCGACAGGCCCCTGGTAATGAAAAACTGTTTTTT.